This TCR beta chain was observed in a study of cytomegalovirus exposure and HLA in healthy donors. The junction had 10 bases not matched to a gene; V was cut back by 5 bases and J by 1 base. This CDR3 has 17 residues. Germline V gives CDR1 MDHEN, CDR2 SYDVKM. 60 Vbeta and 13 Jbeta primers were used in PCR. Method: immunoSEQ multiplex PCR; TCRdb's copy keeps in-frame clones and lacks some. This sample contains 100,000 to 150,000 clones. Sequences were obtained from PBMCs. The sequence came from a man between 18 and 29 years old in good health and CMV-seronegative. This sequence joins TRBV28 and TRBJ1-5, with TRBD1 matching 8 bases. CDR3 in amino acids: CASSLPGQGLSNQPQHF. The CDR3, as DNA: TGTGCCAGCAGTCTCCCCGGACAGGGTTTAAGCAATCAGCCCCAGCATTTT.